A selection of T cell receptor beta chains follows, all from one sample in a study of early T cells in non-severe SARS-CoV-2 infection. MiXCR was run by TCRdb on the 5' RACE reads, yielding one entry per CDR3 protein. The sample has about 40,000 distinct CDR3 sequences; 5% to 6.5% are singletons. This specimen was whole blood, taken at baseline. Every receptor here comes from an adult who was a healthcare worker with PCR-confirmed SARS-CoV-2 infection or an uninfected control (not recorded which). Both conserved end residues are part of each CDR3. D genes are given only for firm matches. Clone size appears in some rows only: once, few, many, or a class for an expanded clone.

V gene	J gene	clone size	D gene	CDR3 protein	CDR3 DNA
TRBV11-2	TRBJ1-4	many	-	CASSQVPEEKLFF	TGTGCCAGCAGCCAGGTCCCCGAGGAAAAACTGTTTTTT
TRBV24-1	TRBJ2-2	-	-	CATSELGGGRPNTGELFF	TGTGCCACCAGTGAGCTCGGAGGCGGACGACCGAACACCGGGGAGCTGTTTTTT
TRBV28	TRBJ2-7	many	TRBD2	CASRVLAGISYEQYF	TGTGCCAGTCGCGTGTTAGCGGGGATATCCTACGAGCAGTACTTC
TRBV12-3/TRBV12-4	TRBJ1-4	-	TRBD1	CASTKGDRENEKLFF	TGTGCCAGCACCAAAGGGGACAGGGAGAATGAAAAACTGTTTTTT
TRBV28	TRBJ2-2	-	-	CASSTPGAGIRELFF	TGTGCCAGCAGTACCCCCGGGGCGGGTATCAGGGAGCTGTTTTTT
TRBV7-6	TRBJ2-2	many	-	CASSLLGTGELFF	TGTGCCAGCAGCTTACTAGGCACCGGGGAGCTGTTTTTT
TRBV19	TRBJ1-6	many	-	CASSMDSYYSPLHF	TGTGCCAGTAGTATGGATTCGTATTATTCACCCCTCCACTTT
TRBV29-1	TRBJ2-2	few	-	CSVDLGQGKTGELFF	TGCAGCGTTGATCTGGGGCAGGGTAAAACCGGGGAGCTGTTTTTT
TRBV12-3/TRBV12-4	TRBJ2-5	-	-	CASSIRTGQETQYF	TGTGCCAGCAGTATCAGGACGGGCCAAGAGACCCAGTACTTC
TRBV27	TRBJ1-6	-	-	CASSSPFGGSPLHF	TGTGCCAGCAGTTCTCCCTTCGGGGGTTCACCCCTCCACTTT
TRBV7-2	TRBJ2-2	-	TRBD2	CASSLGLASTELFF	TGTGCCAGCAGCTTAGGACTAGCGTCGACCGAGCTGTTTTTT
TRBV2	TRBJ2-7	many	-	CVQGILDEQYF	TGCGTCCAGGGGATTTTGGACGAGCAGTACTTC
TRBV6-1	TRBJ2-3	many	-	CASSEAGYTDTQYF	TGTGCCAGCAGTGAAGCGGGGTACACAGATACGCAGTATTTT
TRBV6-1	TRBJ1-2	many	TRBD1	CASSETGERYGYTF	TGTGCCAGCAGTGAAACAGGGGAACGCTATGGCTACACCTTC
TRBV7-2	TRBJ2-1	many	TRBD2	CASSSSSGAGNEQFF	TGTGCCAGCAGCTCTTCTAGCGGGGCGGGCAATGAGCAGTTCTTC
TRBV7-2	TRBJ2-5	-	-	CASSLSRVQETQYF	TGTGCCAGCAGCCTAAGTAGGGTACAAGAGACCCAGTACTTC
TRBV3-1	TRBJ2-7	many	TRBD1	CASSRGQGIYEQYF	TGTGCCAGCAGCCGAGGACAGGGGATATACGAGCAGTACTTC
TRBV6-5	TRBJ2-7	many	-	CASSYGRSSYEQYF	TGTGCCAGCAGTTATGGCCGGAGCTCCTACGAGCAGTACTTC
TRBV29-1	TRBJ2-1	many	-	CSVEDLQQGDEQFF	TGCAGCGTTGAAGATCTGCAACAGGGCGATGAGCAGTTCTTC
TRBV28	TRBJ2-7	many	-	CASHTPGRSYEQYF	TGTGCCAGCCATACCCCGGGACGTAGCTACGAGCAGTACTTC
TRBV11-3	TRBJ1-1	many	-	CASSLGGTGGNTEAFF	TGTGCCAGCAGCTTAGGTGGGACTGGGGGGAACACTGAAGCTTTCTTT
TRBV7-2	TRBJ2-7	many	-	CASSLAGEQYF	TGTGCCAGCAGCTTAGCGGGGGAGCAGTACTTC
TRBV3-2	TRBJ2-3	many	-	CASSQSGGARDTDTQYF	TGTGCCAGCAGCCAGAGCGGGGGGGCCCGGGACACAGATACGCAGTATTTT
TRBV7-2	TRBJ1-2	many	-	CASRQIYYGYTF	TGTGCCAGCAGGCAGATCTACTATGGCTACACCTTC
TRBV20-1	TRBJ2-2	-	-	CSARVDTHGELFF	TGCAGTGCTAGAGTGGACACCCACGGGGAGCTGTTTTTT
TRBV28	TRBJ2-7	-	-	CASAETDRSSYEQYF	TGTGCCAGCGCCGAAACTGACAGGAGCTCCTACGAGCAGTACTTC
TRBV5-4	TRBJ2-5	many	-	CASSLGAGETQYF	TGTGCCAGCAGCTTGGGAGCAGGGGAGACCCAGTACTTC
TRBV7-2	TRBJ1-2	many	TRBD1	CASSLVTGDEGYTF	TGTGCCAGCAGCTTAGTGACAGGGGACGAGGGCTACACCTTC
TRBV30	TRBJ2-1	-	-	CAWRGAWNEQFF	TGTGCCTGGAGGGGGGCGTGGAATGAGCAGTTCTTC
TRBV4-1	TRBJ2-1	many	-	CASSQQVLSYNEQFF	TGCGCCAGCAGCCAACAGGTTCTCTCCTACAATGAGCAGTTCTTC
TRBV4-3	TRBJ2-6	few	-	CASSQDGGRSGANVLTF	TGCGCCAGCAGCCAAGATGGGGGCCGCTCTGGGGCCAACGTCCTGACTTTC
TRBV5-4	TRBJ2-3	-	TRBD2	CASSLLGLAGNTQYF	TGTGCCAGCAGCTTGTTGGGACTAGCGGGGAATACGCAGTATTTT
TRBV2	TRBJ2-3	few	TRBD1	CASSPRTGRTDTQYF	TGTGCCAGCAGTCCGAGGACAGGTCGGACAGATACGCAGTATTTT
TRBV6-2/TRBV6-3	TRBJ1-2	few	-	CASSSNGYTF	TGTGCCAGCAGTAGCAATGGCTACACCTTC
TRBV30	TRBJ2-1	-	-	CAWSLGRYEQFF	TGTGCCTGGAGCCTAGGTAGATATGAGCAGTTCTTC
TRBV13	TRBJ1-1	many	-	CASSESTEAFF	TGTGCCAGCAGCGAAAGCACTGAAGCTTTCTTT
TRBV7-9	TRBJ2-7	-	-	CASSPALRDTDYEQYF	TGTGCCAGCAGCCCAGCCCTCCGGGACACTGACTACGAGCAGTACTTC
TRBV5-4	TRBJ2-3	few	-	CASSYDRRDTQYF	TGTGCCAGCAGTTATGACAGGAGGGATACGCAGTATTTT
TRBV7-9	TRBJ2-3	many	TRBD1	CASSLVSTGGFTDTQYF	TGTGCCAGCAGCTTAGTGTCGACAGGGGGCTTCACAGATACGCAGTATTTT
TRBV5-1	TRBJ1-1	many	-	CASSLALELEAFF	TGCGCCAGCAGCTTGGCTCTAGAACTTGAAGCTTTCTTT
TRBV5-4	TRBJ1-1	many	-	CASRRDGGGTEAFF	TGTGCCAGCAGGAGGGACGGGGGGGGCACTGAAGCTTTCTTT
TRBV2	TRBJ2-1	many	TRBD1	CASSAGTGLSSSFNEQFF	TGTGCCAGCAGTGCGGGGACAGGCTTAAGCTCCTCTTTCAATGAGCAGTTCTTC
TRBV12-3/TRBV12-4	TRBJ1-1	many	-	CASSIDDTEAFF	TGTGCCAGCAGTATCGACGACACTGAAGCTTTCTTT
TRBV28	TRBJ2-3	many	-	CASNRLGGTQYF	TGTGCCAGCAACCGACTCGGAGGTACGCAGTATTTT
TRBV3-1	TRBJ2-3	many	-	CASSLHIKGTDTQYF	TGTGCCAGCAGCCTACATATTAAGGGGACAGATACGCAGTATTTT
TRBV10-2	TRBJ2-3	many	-	CASSGSGDTQYF	TGCGCCAGCAGTGGGAGCGGTGATACGCAGTATTTT
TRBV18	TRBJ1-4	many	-	CASSPQGSGTNEKLFF	TGTGCCAGCTCACCTCAGGGTTCGGGGACTAATGAAAAACTGTTTTTT
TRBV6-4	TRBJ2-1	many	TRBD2	CASSDSPGGLNEQFF	TGTGCCAGCAGTGACTCCCCGGGGGGGCTTAATGAGCAGTTCTTC
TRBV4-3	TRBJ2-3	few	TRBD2	CASSKGLAVGGTQYF	TGCGCCAGCTCAAAGGGGCTAGCGGTTGGCGGTACGCAGTATTTT
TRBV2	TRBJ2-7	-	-	CASSANGEQYF	TGTGCCAGCAGTGCCAACGGGGAGCAGTACTTC
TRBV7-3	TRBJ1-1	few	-	CASSLRSNTEAFF	TGTGCCAGCAGCTTACGCTCAAACACTGAAGCTTTCTTT
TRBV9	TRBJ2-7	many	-	CASSALDSIREQYF	TGTGCCAGCAGCGCCCTGGACAGCATTAGGGAGCAGTACTTC